The sequence of this T cell receptor beta chain was determined in a study of shared clonotypes between healthy human individuals. Background on the study: Contributing individuals were two females and a few males aged 18 to 49.

As concerns this clone: Its antigen is not known.

Looked up from germline, CDR1 is SGHTA and CDR2 is FQGNSA. The CDR3 has 16 residues. Losses at the gene ends were 5 bases for V and 4 bases for J; bases not matched to a gene: 11. The table came from immunoSEQ multiplex PCR; TCRdb's copy has only in-frame clones and leaves some out. Of about 2.5 million clones in the sample, around 93% were seen once. Study outcomes and limitations: Of the naive CD4 clonotypes, about 5% were shared across a handful of donors.

Sequencing was performed on naive CD4+ T cells from PBMCs. Described subset: CD45RA+ positively selected. The sequence was collected from a young man in good health. Some clones in this sample may be carry-over from other donors' samples. This chain joins TRBV7-2 and TRBJ1-1; 9 bases are shared with TRBD1. This CDR3 is CASSQTTGGGVTEAFF. The CDR3 DNA reads as TGTGCCAGCAGCCAAACTACAGGGGGCGGGGTCACTGAAGCTTTCTTT.